Listed here are 9 T cell receptor beta chains from one sample, sequenced in a study of shared clonotypes between healthy human individuals. Repertoires were generated with immunoSEQ multiplex PCR, while TCRdb's copy carries only in-frame clones and drops some. The sample consists of roughly 490,000 clones, roughly 85% of them appearing once. The sequenced sample consisted of PBMCs. These receptors were taken from a woman between 40 and 50 years old in good health. Some clones in this sample may be carry-over from other donors' samples.

This clone was counted between two and nine times. This chain joins TRBV2 and TRBJ2-2; TRBD1 matches at 7 bases. From germline, CDR1 is SNHLY and CDR2 FYNNEI. J gave up 0 bases and V 6 bases, and 7 bases lay outside the gene matches. CDR3 length: 16 amino acids. CDR3 loop: CASSAPGGANTGELFF. The CDR3 DNA is TGTGCCAGCAGCGCCCCAGGGGGTGCGAACACCGGGGAGCTGTTTTTT.

The chain uses TRBV9 and TRBJ1-1, with D perhaps matching TRBD1 (5 bases). The germline V gene encodes CDR1 SGDLS and CDR2 YYNGEE. Deletions cut 3 bases from V and 7 bases from J, with 16 bases between. CDR3 length: 14 residues. DNA for the CDR3: TGTGCCAGCAGCGGAGCTACCTCGGGGGTTGAAGCTTTCTTT. This gives the protein CASSGATSGVEAFF.

This rearrangement joins TRBV27 to TRBJ2-5; D may match TRBD1 or TRBD2 (5 bases each). Germline loops: CDR1 MNHEY, CDR2 SMNVEV (reference sequence). The CDR3 has 15 amino acids. Trimming pared 4 bases from V and 5 bases from J, leaving 17 bases between. CDR3 region: CASSSPGTWGETQYF. For the CDR3, the DNA is TGTGCCAGCAGTTCTCCCGGGACCTGGGGGGAGACCCAGTACTTC.

Only one count was recorded for this clone. V is TRBV7-9 and J is TRBJ2-2, with D possibly being TRBD1 (5 bases). CDR1 SEHNR and CDR2 FQNEAQ come from the germline V gene (reference sequence). Trimming removed 5 bases from V and 5 bases from J, with 15 bases in between. The CDR3 sequence is 15 residues long. CDR3 sequence (DNA): TGTGCCAGCAGCGATATTAGGGCAGGGACCGGGGAGCTGTTTTTT. Translating gives CASSDIRAGTGELFF. Combining the CDR3 with reference TRBV7-9 and TRBJ2-2 gives the whole variable domain DTGVSQNPRHKITKRGQNVTFRCDPISEHNRLYWYRQTLGQGPEFLTYFQNEAQLEKSRLLSDRFSAERPKGSFSTLEIQRTEQGDSAMYLCASSDIRAGTGELFFGEGSRLTVL.

The chain recombines TRBV7-9 with TRBJ1-4, with 7 bases aligning to TRBD1. Unmatched junction bases numbered 4, after V lost 1 base and J lost 5 bases. The CDR3 totals 15 residues. CDR1 SEHNR and CDR2 FQNEAQ come from the germline V gene (reference sequence). This CDR3 reads CASSLGQGGNEKLFF. CDR3 sequence (DNA): TGTGCCAGCAGCTTAGGACAGGGTGGCAATGAAAAACTGTTTTTT.

The gene calls are TRBV7-9 and TRBJ2-3; D is uncertain. This CDR3 is built from 16 residues. CDR1 and CDR2 (germline): SEHNR, FQNEAQ (reference sequence). Trimming took off 3 bases at V and 0 bases at J, with 13 bases between the two ends. The CDR3 DNA follows: TGTGCCAGCAGCTTGCGCGGCGGAGCCAGCACAGATACGCAGTATTTT. Amino acids: CASSLRGGASTDTQYF.

This clone was counted at least ten times. The rearrangement joins TRBV5-1 to TRBJ2-3; 9 bases fit TRBD2. The CDR3 contains 16 residues. Trimming took 2 bases from V and 2 from J; bases not matched to a gene: 6. The germline V gene has CDR1 SGHRS and CDR2 YFSETQ. CDR3 DNA: TGCGCCAGCAGCTTTCGGTTAGCGGGAGCCACAGATACGCAGTATTTT. Protein: CASSFRLAGATDTQYF.

The chain links TRBV18 to TRBJ2-7; 12 nucleotides match TRBD2. Germline V gives CDR1 KGHSH, CDR2 LQKENI. Unmatched junction bases numbered 1, after V lost 2 bases and J lost 2 bases. This CDR3 has 15 amino acids. The CDR3 loop is CASSPWTSGTYEQYF. The CDR3 DNA reads TGTGCCAGCTCACCATGGACTAGCGGGACCTACGAGCAGTACTTC.

The rearrangement links TRBV6-5 to TRBJ1-1, with 8 bases fitting TRBD1. The CDR3 extends over 15 amino acids. Germline CDR1 and CDR2: MNHEY and SVGAGI. J lost 6 bases, V lost 6 bases, and 12 bases had no gene match. The CDR3 protein is CASSSPRQGNAEAFF. CDR3 coding DNA: TGTGCCAGCAGCTCCCCACGACAGGGGAATGCTGAAGCTTTCTTT.